A selection of T cell receptor beta chains follows, all from one sample in a study of T cell responses to AZD1222 COVID-19 vaccine. TCRdb's copy holds only in-frame clones and misses some; the assay was immunoSEQ multiplex PCR. Of around 180,000 clones listed, almost 95% are singletons. The source was peripheral blood, collected on day 0 of AZD1222 vaccination. These receptors originate from an adult in good health. Both conserved end residues are part of each CDR3. The D gene is left open where the match is weak. Only part of the rows carry a size: once, few, many, or a class if the clone is expanded.

J gene | V gene | clone size | D gene | CDR3 protein | CDR3 DNA
TRBJ1-2 | TRBV15 | - | - | CATRPSGQNYGYTF | TGTGCCACCAGACCTTCGGGGCAGAACTATGGCTACACCTTC
TRBJ2-2 | TRBV6-5 | - | - | CASSYKDSYTGELFF | TGTGCCAGCAGTTACAAGGACAGCTACACCGGGGAGCTGTTTTTT
TRBJ1-1 | TRBV29-1 | - | - | CSVQRTEAFF | TGCAGCGTACAGCGTACTGAAGCTTTCTTT
TRBJ2-5 | TRBV5-1 | - | - | CASSDRAGPVETQYF | TGCGCCAGCAGCGACCGGGCGGGGCCTGTAGAGACCCAGTACTTC
TRBJ1-2 | TRBV5-8 | - | - | CASSHNSGRPQIYGYTF | TGTGCCAGCAGCCATAATAGTGGAAGGCCGCAAATCTATGGCTACACCTTC
TRBJ1-5 | TRBV19 | - | - | CASRAPHIGQPQHF | TGTGCCAGTAGGGCCCCCCACATAGGCCAGCCCCAGCATTTT
TRBJ2-2 | TRBV28 | - | - | CASSLLGNTGELFF | TGTGCCAGCAGTTTACTAGGAAACACCGGGGAGCTGTTTTTT
TRBJ2-5 | TRBV4-2 | - | - | CASSPRRVEETQYF | TGTGCCAGCAGCCCCCGAAGGGTCGAAGAGACCCAGTACTTC
TRBJ2-7 | TRBV27 | - | - | CASGVNTNYEQYF | TGTGCCAGTGGGGTTAATACGAATTACGAGCAGTACTTC
TRBJ2-7 | TRBV11-2 | - | - | CASSLAGSYEQYF | TGTGCCAGCAGCTTAGCCGGCTCCTACGAGCAGTACTTC
TRBJ1-3 | TRBV6-5 | - | - | CASSYRGRSGNTIYF | TGTGCCAGCAGTTACAGGGGAAGATCTGGAAACACCATATATTTT
TRBJ1-1 | TRBV18 | - | TRBD1 | CASSQGQRSTEAFF | TGTGCCAGCTCACAGGGACAGAGGAGCACTGAAGCTTTCTTT
TRBJ2-7 | TRBV18 | few | - | CASSPTDEYEQYF | TGTGCCAGCTCACCGACCGACGAATACGAGCAGTACTTC
TRBJ2-6 | TRBV19 | - | TRBD1 | CASSRTGTGGGGANVLTF | TGTGCCAGTAGTAGGACCGGGACAGGGGGCGGTGGGGCCAACGTCCTGACTTTC